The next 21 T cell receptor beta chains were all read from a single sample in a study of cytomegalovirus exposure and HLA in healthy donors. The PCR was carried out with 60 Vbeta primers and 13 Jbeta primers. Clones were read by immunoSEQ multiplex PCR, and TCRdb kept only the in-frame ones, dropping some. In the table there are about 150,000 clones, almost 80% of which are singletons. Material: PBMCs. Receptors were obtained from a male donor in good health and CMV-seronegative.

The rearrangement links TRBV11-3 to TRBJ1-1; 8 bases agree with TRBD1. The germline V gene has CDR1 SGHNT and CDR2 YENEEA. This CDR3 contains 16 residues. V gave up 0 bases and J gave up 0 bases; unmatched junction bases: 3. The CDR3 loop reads CASSLDSRGLNTEAFF. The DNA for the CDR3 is TGTGCCAGCAGCTTAGATTCCAGGGGGCTGAACACTGAAGCTTTCTTT.

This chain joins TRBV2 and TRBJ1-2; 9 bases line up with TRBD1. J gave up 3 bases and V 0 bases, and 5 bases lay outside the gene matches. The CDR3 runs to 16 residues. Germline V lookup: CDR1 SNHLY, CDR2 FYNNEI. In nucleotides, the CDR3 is TGTGCCAGCAGTGAAGCGGGGACAGGGTCGGACTATGGCTACACCTTC. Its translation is CASSEAGTGSDYGYTF.

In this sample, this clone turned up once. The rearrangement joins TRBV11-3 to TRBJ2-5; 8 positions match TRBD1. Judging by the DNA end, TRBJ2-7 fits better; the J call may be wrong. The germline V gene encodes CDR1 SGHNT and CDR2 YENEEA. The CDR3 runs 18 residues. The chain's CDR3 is CASSPTDRGPQNWNEQYF. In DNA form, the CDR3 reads TGTGCCAGCAGCCCCACCGACAGGGGACCCCAAAACTGGAACGAGCAGTACTTC.

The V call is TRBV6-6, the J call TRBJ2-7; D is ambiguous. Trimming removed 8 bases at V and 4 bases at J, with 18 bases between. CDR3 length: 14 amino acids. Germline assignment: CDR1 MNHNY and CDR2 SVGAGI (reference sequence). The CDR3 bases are TGTGCCAGCTGCGAAGAGGAGACGGCATACGAGCAGTACTTC. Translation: CASCEEETAYEQYF.

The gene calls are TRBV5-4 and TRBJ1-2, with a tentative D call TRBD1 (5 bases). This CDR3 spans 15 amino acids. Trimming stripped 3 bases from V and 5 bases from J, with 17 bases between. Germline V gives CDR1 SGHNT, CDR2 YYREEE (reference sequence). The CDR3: CASSWVGGKSYGYTF. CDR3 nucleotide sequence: TGTGCCAGCAGCTGGGTGGGGGGGAAGAGTTATGGCTACACCTTC.

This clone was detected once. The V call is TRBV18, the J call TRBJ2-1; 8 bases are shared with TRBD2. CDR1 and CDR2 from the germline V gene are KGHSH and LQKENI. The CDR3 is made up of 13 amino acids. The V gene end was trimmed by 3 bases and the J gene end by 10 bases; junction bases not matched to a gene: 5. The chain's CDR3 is CASSPAGGSEQFF. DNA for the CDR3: TGTGCCAGCTCACCCGCGGGGGGTTCGGAGCAGTTCTTC.

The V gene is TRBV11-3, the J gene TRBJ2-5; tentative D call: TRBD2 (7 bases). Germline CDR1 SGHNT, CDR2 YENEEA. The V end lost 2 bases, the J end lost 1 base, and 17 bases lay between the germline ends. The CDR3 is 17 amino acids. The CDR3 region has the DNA TGTGCCAGCAGCTTATTAGGGCGGGGGCGCACCCAAGAGACCCAGTACTTC. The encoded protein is CASSLLGRGRTQETQYF.

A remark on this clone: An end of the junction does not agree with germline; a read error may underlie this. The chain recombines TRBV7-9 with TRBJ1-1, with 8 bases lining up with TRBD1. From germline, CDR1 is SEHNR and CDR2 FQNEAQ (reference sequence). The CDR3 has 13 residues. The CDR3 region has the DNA TGTTCCAGCAGCCTACAGGGGGACACTGAAGCTTTCTTT. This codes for CSSSLQGDTEAFF. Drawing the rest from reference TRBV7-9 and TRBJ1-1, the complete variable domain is DTGVSQNPRHKITKRGQNVTFRCDPISEHNRLYWYRQTLGQGPEFLTYFQNEAQLEKSRLLSDRFSAERPKGSFSTLEIQRTEQGDSAMYLCSSSLQGDTEAFFGQGTRLTVV.

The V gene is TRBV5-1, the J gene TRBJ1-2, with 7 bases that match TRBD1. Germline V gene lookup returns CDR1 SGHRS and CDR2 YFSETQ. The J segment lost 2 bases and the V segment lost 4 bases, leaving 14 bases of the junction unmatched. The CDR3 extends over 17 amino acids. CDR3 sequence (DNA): TGCGCCAGCAGCCCACTGGCAGGGGGTACGAAGAACTATGGCTACACCTTC. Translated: CASSPLAGGTKNYGYTF.

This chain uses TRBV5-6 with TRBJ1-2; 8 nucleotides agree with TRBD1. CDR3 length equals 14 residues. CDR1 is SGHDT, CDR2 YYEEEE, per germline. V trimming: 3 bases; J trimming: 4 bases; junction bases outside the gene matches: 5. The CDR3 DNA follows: TGTGCCAGCAGCTCGGACAGGGACCTCTATGGCTACACCTTC. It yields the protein CASSSDRDLYGYTF.

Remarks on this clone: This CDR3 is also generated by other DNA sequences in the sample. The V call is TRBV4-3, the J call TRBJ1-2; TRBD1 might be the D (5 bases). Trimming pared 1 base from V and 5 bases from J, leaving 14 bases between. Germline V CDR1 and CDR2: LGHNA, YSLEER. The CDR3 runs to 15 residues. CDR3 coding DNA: TGCGCCAGCAGCCAAGTGACAGCCTCTAGGTATGGCTACACCTTC. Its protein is CASSQVTASRYGYTF.

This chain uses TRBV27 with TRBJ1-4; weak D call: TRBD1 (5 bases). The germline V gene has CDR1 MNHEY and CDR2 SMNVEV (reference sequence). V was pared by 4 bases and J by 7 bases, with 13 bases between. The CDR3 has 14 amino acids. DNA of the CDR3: TGTGCCAGCAGTTCTTGGGGGGGTGGTGAAAAACTGTTTTTT. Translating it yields CASSSWGGGEKLFF.

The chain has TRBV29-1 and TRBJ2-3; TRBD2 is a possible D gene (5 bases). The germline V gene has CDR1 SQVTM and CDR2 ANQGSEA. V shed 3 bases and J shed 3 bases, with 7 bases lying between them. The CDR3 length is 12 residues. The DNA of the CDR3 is TGCAGCGTTGATGAGGGTACAGATACGCAGTATTTT. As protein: CSVDEGTDTQYF.

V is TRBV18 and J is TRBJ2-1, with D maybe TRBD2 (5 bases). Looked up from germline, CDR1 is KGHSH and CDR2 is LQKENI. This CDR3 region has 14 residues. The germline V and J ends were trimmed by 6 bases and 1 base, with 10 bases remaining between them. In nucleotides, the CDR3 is TGTGCCAGCTCCCGGGGTCTTTCCTACAATGAGCAGTTCTTC. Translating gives CASSRGLSYNEQFF.

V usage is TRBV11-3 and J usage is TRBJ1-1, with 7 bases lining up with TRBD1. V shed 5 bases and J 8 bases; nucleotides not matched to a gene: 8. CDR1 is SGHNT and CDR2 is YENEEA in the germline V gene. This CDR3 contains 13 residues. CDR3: CASSLRTGAEAFF. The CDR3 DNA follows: TGTGCCAGCAGCCTCCGGACAGGAGCAGAAGCTTTCTTT.

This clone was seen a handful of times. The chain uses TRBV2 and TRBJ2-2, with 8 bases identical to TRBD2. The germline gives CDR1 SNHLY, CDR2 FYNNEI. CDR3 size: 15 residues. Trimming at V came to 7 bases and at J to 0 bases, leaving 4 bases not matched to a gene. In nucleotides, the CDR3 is TGTGCCAGCAAAGGTAGCGGGGCGAACACCGGGGAGCTGTTTTTT. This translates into CASKGSGANTGELFF.

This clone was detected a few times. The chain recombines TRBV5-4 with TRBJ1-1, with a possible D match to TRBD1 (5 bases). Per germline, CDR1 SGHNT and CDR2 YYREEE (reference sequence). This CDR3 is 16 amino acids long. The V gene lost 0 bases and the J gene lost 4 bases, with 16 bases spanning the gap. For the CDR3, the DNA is TGTGCCAGCAGCTTGGAAGTGAAGGGAGGGACCACTGAAGCTTTCTTT. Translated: CASSLEVKGGTTEAFF.

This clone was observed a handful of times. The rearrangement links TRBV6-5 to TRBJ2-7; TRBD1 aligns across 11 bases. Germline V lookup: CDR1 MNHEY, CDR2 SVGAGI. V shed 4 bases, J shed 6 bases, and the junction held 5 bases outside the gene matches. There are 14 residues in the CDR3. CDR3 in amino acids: CASSFQDRGREQYF. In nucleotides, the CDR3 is TGTGCCAGCAGTTTCCAGGACAGGGGGCGCGAGCAGTACTTC.

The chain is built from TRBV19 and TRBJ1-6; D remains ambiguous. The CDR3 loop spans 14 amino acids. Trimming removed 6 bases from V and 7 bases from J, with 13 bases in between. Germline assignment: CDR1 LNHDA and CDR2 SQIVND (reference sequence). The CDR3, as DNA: TGTGCCAGTAGCGTTGGGAGGACCAATTCACCCCTCCACTTT. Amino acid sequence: CASSVGRTNSPLHF.

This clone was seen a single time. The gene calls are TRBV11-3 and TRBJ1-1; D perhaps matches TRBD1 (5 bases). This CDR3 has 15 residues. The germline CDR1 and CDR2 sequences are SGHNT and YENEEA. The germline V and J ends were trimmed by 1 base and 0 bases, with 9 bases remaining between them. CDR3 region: CASSLGPGMNTEAFF. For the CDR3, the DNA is TGTGCCAGCAGCTTAGGCCCAGGGATGAACACTGAAGCTTTCTTT.

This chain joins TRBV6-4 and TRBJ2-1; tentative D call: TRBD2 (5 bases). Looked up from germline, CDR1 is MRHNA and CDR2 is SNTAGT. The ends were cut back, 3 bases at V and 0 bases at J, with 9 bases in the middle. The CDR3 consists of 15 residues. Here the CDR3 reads CASSDGGSSYNEQFF. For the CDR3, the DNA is TGTGCCAGCAGTGATGGAGGTAGCTCCTACAATGAGCAGTTCTTC.